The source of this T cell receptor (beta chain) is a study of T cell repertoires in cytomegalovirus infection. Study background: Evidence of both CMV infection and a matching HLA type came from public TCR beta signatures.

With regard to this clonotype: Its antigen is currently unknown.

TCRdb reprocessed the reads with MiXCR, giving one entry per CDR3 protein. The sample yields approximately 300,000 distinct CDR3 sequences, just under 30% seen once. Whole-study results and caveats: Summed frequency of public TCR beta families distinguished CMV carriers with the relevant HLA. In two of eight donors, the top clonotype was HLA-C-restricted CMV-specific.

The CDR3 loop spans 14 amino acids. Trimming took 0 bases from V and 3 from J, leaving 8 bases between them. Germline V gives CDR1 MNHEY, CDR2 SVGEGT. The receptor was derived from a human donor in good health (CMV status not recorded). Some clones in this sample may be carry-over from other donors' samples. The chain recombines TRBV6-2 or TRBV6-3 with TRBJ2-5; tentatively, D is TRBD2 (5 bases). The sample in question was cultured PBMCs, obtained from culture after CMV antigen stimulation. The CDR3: CASSYSWRKETQYF. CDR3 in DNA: TGTGCCAGCAGTTACTCGTGGAGGAAAGAGACCCAGTACTTC.